This T cell receptor (beta chain) derives from a study of neurological immune-mediated disorders. About the study: The multiple sclerosis group of roughly 34 included around 30 relapsing-remitting and 3 secondary progressive patients. Study results and limitations: Expanded clones shared no identical CDR3 amino acid sequences across subjects, which suggested private TCR-beta repertoires in all groups. Phylogenetic grouping put 18 of 34 multiple sclerosis patients' repertoires into one related-CDR3 cluster, a possible signature.

Sequencing runs each yielded over 180 million TCR-beta sequences from 15-18 subjects. TCRdb analysed the 5' RACE reads with MiXCR anew, one entry per CDR3 protein. The sample lists 55,000 to 75,000 distinct CDR3 sequences; 2% to 2.5% were seen once. The CDR3 contains 11 residues. Looked up from germline, CDR1 is SNHLY and CDR2 is FYNNEI. Trimming took off 7 bases at V and 1 base at J, with 4 bases between the two ends. There are many counts of this clonotype. What it binds is unknown. The receptor was isolated from a man over 45 with multiple sclerosis. Sequencing used PBMCs. The rearrangement joins TRBV2 to TRBJ1-1; D is unclear. The CDR3 is CASTPNTEAFF. In DNA form, the CDR3 reads TGTGCCAGCACACCGAACACTGAAGCTTTCTTT.